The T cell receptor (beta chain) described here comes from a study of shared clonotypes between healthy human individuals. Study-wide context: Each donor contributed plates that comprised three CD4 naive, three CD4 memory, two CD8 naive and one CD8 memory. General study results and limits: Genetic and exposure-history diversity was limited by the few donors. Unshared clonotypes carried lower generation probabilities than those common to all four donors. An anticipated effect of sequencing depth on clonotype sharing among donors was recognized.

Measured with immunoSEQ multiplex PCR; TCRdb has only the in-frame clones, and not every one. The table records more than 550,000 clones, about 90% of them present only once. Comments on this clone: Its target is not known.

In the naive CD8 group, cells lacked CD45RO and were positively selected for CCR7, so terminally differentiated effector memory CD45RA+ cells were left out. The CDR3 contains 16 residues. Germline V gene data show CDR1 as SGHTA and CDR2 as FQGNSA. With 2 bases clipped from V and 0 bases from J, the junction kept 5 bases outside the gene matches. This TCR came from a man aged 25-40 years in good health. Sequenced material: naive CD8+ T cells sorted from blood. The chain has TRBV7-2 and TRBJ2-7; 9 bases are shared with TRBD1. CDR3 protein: CASSLPRDRASYEQYF. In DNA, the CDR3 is TGTGCCAGCAGCTTACCCCGGGACAGGGCCTCCTACGAGCAGTACTTC.